These 12 T cell receptor beta chains originate from one sample sequenced in a study of CD8 T cells in cerebrospinal fluid in Alzheimer's disease. With the 10x single-cell sequencing reads reprocessed, TCRdb shows one record per CDR3 protein and no DNA. The table for this sample gives around 1,400 distinct CDR3 sequences. Sequencing was performed on cerebrospinal fluid. The origin of the receptors is a human donor with mild cognitive impairment.

This clonotype shows up as medium-sized by frequency. The chain recombines TRBV6-2 or TRBV6-3 with TRBJ2-7; without DNA, the TCRdb call of TRBD1 cannot be checked. This CDR3 contains 14 residues. Germline assignment: CDR1 MNHEY and CDR2 SVGEGT. The CDR3 sequence is CASSYGTETYEQYF.

This clonotype is identified as large from frequency. The chain recombines TRBV5-6 with TRBJ2-5; the D call of TRBD1 rests on TCRdb alone, since no DNA is present to check it. The CDR3 has 14 residues. CDR1 and CDR2 (germline): SGHDT, YYEEEE. CDR3 region: CASSLYGGLETQYF.

The chain carries TRBV24-1 and TRBJ2-3; with no DNA, the TCRdb D assignment of TRBD1 cannot be verified. Germline V gene data show CDR1 as KGHDR and CDR2 as SFDVKD. The CDR3 runs to 16 residues. CDR3 protein: CATSDSDRDFTDTQYF.

This chain links TRBV5-4 with TRBJ2-3; TCRdb outputs TRBD2, but without DNA this stays unchecked. The V gene's germline CDR1 is SGHNT and CDR2 YYREEE (reference sequence). CDR3 size: 17 residues. The CDR3 is CASSFGRGLSFADTQYF.

The J gene is TRBJ2-7, the V gene TRBV2; the D gene TCRdb calls, TRBD1, cannot be checked with no DNA. Germline V gene data show CDR1 as SNHLY and CDR2 as FYNNEI. The CDR3 totals 15 residues. The CDR3 is CASSEAPGQAYEQYF.

This clonotype is identified as medium-sized from frequency. The V call is TRBV20-1, the J call TRBJ1-1. From germline, CDR1 is DFQATT and CDR2 SNEGSKA (reference sequence). The CDR3 runs 12 residues. CDR3 loop: CSAERMNTEAFF.

The chain recombines TRBV25-1 with TRBJ2-5. This CDR3 is 13 amino acids long. Germline lookup yields CDR1 MGHDK and CDR2 SYGVNS. The CDR3 sequence: CASTPTAEETQYF.

By frequency, this clonotype is medium-sized (0.01 to 0.1%). This chain connects TRBV4-2 to TRBJ2-3; checking the TCRdb D call of TRBD2 is not possible without DNA. This CDR3 is 16 amino acids long. CDR1 and CDR2 (germline): LGHNA, YNFKEQ. CDR3 amino acids: CASSQEGTSGGDTQYF.

The V and J genes are TRBV6-1 and TRBJ1-2. There are 15 residues in the CDR3. Germline-derived CDR1 and CDR2 are MNHNS and SASEGT. The CDR3 protein is CASSDSVGLNYGYTF.

By frequency, this clonotype is medium-sized. The chain is built from TRBV20-1 and TRBJ2-1; TCRdb's D gene call, TRBD1, goes unchecked for lack of DNA. CDR1 is DFQATT, CDR2 SNEGSKA, per germline (reference sequence). The CDR3 has 17 residues. This chain's CDR3 is CSASNLGGRSSYNEQFF.

According to its frequency, this clonotype is large (0.1 to 1%). This chain joins TRBV5-6 and TRBJ2-7; the D gene TCRdb calls, TRBD1, cannot be checked with no DNA. The CDR3 runs to 16 residues. The germline V gene has CDR1 SGHDT and CDR2 YYEEEE. The CDR3 sequence is CASSLVDRTYSYEQYF.

This clonotype is identified as medium-sized from frequency. The gene calls are TRBV3-1 and TRBJ1-1; with no DNA, the TCRdb D assignment of TRBD1 cannot be verified. The CDR3 has 14 amino acids. The V gene's germline CDR1 is LGHDT and CDR2 YNNKEL (reference sequence). CDR3 sequence: CASSRKGADTEAFF.